Each of the 5 T cell receptor beta chains below was sequenced from the same sample in a study of technical replicates of blood from a few donors. Measured with immunoSEQ multiplex PCR; TCRdb has only the in-frame clones, and not every one. The data hold 60,000 to 85,000 clones, with 94% observed a single time. Sequenced input: T cells isolated from PBMCs. The receptors come from a human donor in good health.

This clone showed up just once. V usage is TRBV2 and J usage is TRBJ1-1, with D possibly being TRBD1 (5 bases). The CDR3 spans 13 residues. Trimming shortened V by 4 bases and J by 1 base, and 7 bases separated the two germline ends. Germline assignment: CDR1 SNHLY and CDR2 FYNNEI. In DNA, the CDR3 is TGTGCCAGCAGTGTCCAGGGGAACACTGAAGCTTTCTTT. This sequence encodes CASSVQGNTEAFF.

The rearrangement uses TRBV10-3 and TRBJ2-7; perhaps TRBD2 as D (5 bases). Germline assignment: CDR1 ENHRY and CDR2 SYGVKD. Trimming shortened V by 2 bases and J by 2 bases, and 7 bases separated the two germline ends. This CDR3 is 13 amino acids long. The CDR3 DNA reads TGTGCCATCAGTGAGAGCGGCGCCTACGAGCAGTACTTC. This translates into CAISESGAYEQYF.

The chain links TRBV28 to TRBJ1-1; tentative D call: TRBD1 (5 bases). CDR3 length: 17 amino acids. The germline CDR1 and CDR2 sequences are MDHEN and SYDVKM. Trimming pared 6 bases from V and 0 bases from J, leaving 20 bases between. As DNA, the CDR3 is TGTGCCAGCAGCACCGGCCAGGGTATAACCTTGAACACTGAAGCTTTCTTT. Amino acids: CASSTGQGITLNTEAFF.

The chain joins TRBV6-6 to TRBJ2-7; the match to TRBD2 covers 8 bases. The germline CDR1 and CDR2 sequences are MNHNY and SVGAGI (reference sequence). This CDR3 is 13 amino acids long. The V gene end was trimmed by 3 bases and the J gene end by 11 bases; junction bases not matched to a gene: 9. CDR3 DNA: TGTGCCAGCAGTTATAGCGGGACCTCCCAAAAGTACTTC. Amino acid sequence: CASSYSGTSQKYF.

The chain joins TRBV28 to TRBJ2-3; D is possibly TRBD1 (6 bases). Trimming removed 4 bases at V and 0 bases at J, with 14 bases between. Germline CDR1 and CDR2: MDHEN and SYDVKM. The CDR3 runs 16 residues. CDR3 residues: CASSYTDRPSTDTQYF. The CDR3 DNA is TGTGCCAGCAGTTACACCGACAGGCCAAGCACAGATACGCAGTATTTT.